This T cell receptor beta chain was retrieved from a study of cytomegalovirus exposure and HLA in healthy donors. 60 Vbeta and 13 Jbeta primers were used in PCR. Produced via immunoSEQ multiplex PCR; TCRdb's table is partial and in-frame only. Of approximately 180,000 clones in the sample, 10% to 15% were seen once. As for this clone: Its antigen remains unknown.

From germline, CDR1 is SGHKS and CDR2 YYEKEE (reference sequence). The CDR3 is 15 amino acids. Trimming left V 4 bases short and J 1 base short, with 12 bases between. General study findings and limits: Later genetic work tied a missense DCLRE1C variant to beta-chain V and J trimming. When analyzed later, the rates of TCR association showed variation by HLA locus, with DRB1 the most and HLA-C the fewest.

The specimen was PBMCs. The chain combines TRBV5-5 with TRBJ1-5; D is perhaps TRBD1 (6 bases). This TCR was sampled from a middle-aged man in good health and CMV-seropositive. CDR3 protein: CASSRGGASNQPQHF. For the CDR3, the DNA is TGTGCCAGCAGCCGCGGGGGGGCAAGCAATCAGCCCCAGCATTTT.